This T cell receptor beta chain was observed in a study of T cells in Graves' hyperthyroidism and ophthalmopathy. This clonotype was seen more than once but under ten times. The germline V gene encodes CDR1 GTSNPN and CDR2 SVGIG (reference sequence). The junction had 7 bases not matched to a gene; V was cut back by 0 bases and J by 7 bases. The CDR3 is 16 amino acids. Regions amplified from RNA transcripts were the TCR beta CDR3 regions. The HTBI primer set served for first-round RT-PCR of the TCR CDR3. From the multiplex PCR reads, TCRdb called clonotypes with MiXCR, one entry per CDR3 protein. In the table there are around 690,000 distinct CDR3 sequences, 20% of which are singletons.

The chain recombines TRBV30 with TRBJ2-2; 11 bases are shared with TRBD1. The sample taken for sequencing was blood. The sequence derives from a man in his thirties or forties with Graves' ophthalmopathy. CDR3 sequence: CAWSVLGQGVGGELFF. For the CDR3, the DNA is TGTGCCTGGAGTGTACTGGGACAGGGGGTTGGCGGGGAGCTGTTTTTT.